A single T cell receptor (beta chain) is shown here with its context. The antigen remains unidentified. These data come from a study of immune evolution from preneoplasia to lung adenocarcinoma. Study details: HLA loss of heterozygosity: less than 9% AIS, less than 18% MIA, over 30% ADC, none AAH. General observations from the study: Clonality was highest in normal lung, lower in later-stage lesions apparently.

The assay was immunoSEQ multiplex PCR, and TCRdb's table has in-frame clones only and misses some. The table has around 2,700 clones, roughly 88% seen once. Trimming pared 7 bases from V and 5 bases from J, leaving 13 bases between. The CDR3 length is 13 residues. The germline V gene has CDR1 MNHNS and CDR2 SASEGT. The genes are TRBV6-1 and TRBJ2-3; possibly TRBD2 for D (5 bases). Source material: FFPE atypical adenomatous hyperplasia tissue from the lung. Documented subset: atypical adenomatous hyperplasia (AAH), lung preneoplasia. The origin of this receptor is a person between 65 and 79 years old with lung adenocarcinoma. The CDR3 region has the DNA TGTGCCAGCATCGAGGGCTGGAGAGATACGCAGTATTTT. Translating gives CASIEGWRDTQYF.